Detailed here is one T cell receptor beta chain. No antigen is known for it. The germline CDR1 and CDR2 sequences are MNHEY and SVGAGI. The CDR3 loop spans 15 amino acids. Trimming cost V 0 bases and J 6 bases, with 12 bases left between them. The data were taken from a study of cytomegalovirus exposure and HLA in healthy donors. The assay was immunoSEQ multiplex PCR, and TCRdb's table has in-frame clones only and misses some. The sample includes about 170,000 clones, 89% of them seen just once. Whole-study results and caveats: Rarity characterized most TCR sequences, yet some public TCRs appeared in many donors. Investigators reported approximately 170 TCR beta chains as tied to cytomegalovirus. The classifier was said to identify cytomegalovirus status with high specificity and sensitivity.

The clonotype originates from a woman aged 18-30 years in good health and CMV-seropositive. Sequenced material: PBMCs. V and J are TRBV6-5 and TRBJ2-1; D is perhaps TRBD1 (6 bases). The CDR3 reads CASSYSNQGRNEQFF. The DNA for the CDR3 is TGTGCCAGCAGTTACTCAAACCAGGGGCGCAATGAGCAGTTCTTC.